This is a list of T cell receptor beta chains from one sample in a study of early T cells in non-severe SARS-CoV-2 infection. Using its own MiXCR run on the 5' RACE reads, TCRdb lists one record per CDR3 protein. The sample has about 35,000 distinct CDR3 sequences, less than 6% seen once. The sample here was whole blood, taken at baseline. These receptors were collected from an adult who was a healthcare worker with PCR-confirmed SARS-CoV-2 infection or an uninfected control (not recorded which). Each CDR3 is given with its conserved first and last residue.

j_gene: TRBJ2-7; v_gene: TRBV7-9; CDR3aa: CASSLGGKYEQYF
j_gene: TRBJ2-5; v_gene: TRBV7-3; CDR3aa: CASSPRAGGGGETQYF
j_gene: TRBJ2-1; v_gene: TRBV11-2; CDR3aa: CASSLGSGAYNEQFF
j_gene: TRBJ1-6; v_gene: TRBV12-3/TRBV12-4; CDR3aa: CASSLGGQGSTPLHF
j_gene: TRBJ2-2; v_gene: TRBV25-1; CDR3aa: CASSAGQALGTGEPFF
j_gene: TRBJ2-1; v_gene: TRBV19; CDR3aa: CASTYATGGSNEQFF
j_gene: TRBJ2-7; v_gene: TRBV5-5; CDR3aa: CASTTRPGQGVYEQYF
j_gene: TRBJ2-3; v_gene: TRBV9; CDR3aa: CASSVGSQLSTDTQYF
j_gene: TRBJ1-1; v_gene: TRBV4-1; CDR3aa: CASSQEGRGWTEAFF
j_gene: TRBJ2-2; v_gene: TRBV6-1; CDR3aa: CASSETATDRLGAGELFF
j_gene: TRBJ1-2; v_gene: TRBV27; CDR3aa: CASSDITGTGPNYGYTF
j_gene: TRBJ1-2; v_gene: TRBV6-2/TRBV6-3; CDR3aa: CASSYQPGDSNYGYTF
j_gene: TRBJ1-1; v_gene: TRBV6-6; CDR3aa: CASSPLIGQGTEAFF
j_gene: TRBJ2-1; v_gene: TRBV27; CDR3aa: CASSLGQGGPPHGQFF
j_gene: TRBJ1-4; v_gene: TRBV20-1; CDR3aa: CSASLPSAANEKLFF
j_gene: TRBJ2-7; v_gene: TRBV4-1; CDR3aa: CASSQVTWIAGGHYEQYF
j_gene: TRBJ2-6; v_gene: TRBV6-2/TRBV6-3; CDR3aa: CASSYEAGANVLTF
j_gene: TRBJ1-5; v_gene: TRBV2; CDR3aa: CASRRWDLGGNQPQHF
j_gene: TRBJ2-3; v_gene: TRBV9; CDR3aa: CASSGDRGRGDTQYF
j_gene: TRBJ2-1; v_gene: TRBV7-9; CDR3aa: CASSLRDSARNEQFF
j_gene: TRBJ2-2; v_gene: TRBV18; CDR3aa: CASSYGQNTGELFF
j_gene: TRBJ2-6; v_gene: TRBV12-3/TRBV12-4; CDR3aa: CASSLAAGPGANVLTF
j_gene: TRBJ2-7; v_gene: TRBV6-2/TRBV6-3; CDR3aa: CASSYRERGYEQYF
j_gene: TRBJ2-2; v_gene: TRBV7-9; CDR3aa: CASRDAGELFF
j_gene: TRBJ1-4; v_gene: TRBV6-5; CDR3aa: CASSSGAGTNEKLFF
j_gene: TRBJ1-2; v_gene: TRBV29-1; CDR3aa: CSVAEGGGYTF
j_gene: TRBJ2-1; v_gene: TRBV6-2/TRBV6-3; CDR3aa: CASRPGGGTHNEQFF
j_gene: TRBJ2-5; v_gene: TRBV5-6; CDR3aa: CASSPTGVETQYF
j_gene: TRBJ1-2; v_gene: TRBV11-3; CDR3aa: CASSFEGGYGYTF
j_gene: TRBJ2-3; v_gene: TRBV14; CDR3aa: CTSSQGDPFSSVTDTQYF
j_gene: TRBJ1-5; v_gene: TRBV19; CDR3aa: CASNTPGGVFQPQHF
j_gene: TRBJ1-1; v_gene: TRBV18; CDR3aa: CASSTVNTEAFF
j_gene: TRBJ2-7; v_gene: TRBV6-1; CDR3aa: CASSEAPGDRGFYEQYF
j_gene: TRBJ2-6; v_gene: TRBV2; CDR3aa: CASIRKGLASGANVLTF
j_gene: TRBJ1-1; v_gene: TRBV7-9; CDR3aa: CASIPDRRTEAFF
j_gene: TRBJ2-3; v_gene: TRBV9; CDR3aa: CASSVETGPTDTQYF
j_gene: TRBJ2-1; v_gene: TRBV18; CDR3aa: CASSLSPAYNEQFF
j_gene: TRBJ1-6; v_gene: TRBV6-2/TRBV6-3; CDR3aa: CASRTGLTNSPLHF
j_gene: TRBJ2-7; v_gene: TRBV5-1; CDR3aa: CASSLVLSDEQYF
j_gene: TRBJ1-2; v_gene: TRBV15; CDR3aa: CATSTFNYGYTF
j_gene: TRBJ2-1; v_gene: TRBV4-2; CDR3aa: CASSQREAGDNEQFF
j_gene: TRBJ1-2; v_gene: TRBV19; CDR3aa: CASSVEGRVYGYTF
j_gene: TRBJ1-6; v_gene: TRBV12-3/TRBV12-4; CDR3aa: CASSFSGNLYNSPLHF
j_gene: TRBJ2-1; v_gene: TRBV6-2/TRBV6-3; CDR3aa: CASSNPLGQKGNEQFF
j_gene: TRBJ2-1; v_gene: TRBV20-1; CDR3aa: CSALALGSSYNEQFF
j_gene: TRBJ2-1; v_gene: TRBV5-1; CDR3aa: CASSLDFQGASGNEQFF
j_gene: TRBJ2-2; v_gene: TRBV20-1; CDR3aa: CSARAVGTRPPGELFF
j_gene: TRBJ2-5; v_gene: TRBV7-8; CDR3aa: CASSLVAGTSKTQYF
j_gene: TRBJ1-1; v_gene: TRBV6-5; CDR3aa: CASSPLGEMNTEAFF
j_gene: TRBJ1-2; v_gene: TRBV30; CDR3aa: CAWSVHRANYGYTF
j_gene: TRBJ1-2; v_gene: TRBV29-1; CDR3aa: CSVEYGYTF
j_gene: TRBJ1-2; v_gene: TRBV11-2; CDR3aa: CASSGRGGGYTF
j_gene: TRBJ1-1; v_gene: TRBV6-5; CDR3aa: CASIQRGNTEAFF
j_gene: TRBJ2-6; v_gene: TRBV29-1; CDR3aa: CSAAGASGANVLTF
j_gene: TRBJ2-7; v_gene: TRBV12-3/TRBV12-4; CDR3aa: CASSSQTKGGNYEQYF
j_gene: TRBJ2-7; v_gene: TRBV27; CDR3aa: CASSRLGGAYEQYF
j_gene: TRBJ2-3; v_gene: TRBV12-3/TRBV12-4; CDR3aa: CASTQSVLGTDTQYF